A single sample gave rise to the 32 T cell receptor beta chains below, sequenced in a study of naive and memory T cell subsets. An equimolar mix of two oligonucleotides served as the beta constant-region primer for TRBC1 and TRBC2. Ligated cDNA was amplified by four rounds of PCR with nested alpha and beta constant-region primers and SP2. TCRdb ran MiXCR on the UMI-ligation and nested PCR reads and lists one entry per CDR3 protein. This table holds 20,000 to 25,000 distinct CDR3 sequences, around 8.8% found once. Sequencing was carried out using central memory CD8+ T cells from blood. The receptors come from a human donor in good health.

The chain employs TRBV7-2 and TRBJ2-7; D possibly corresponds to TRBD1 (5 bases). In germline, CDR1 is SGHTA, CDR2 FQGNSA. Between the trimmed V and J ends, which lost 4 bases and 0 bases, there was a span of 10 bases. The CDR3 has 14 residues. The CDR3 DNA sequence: TGTGCCAGCAGCTCCGAGGACACCTCCTACGAGCAGTACTTC. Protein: CASSSEDTSYEQYF. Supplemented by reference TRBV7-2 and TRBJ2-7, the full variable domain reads GAGVSQSPSNKVTEKGKDVELRCDPISGHTALYWYRQSLGQGLEFLIYFQGNSAPDKSGLPSDRFSAERTGGSVSTLTIQRTQQEDSAVYLCASSSEDTSYEQYFGPGTRLTVT.

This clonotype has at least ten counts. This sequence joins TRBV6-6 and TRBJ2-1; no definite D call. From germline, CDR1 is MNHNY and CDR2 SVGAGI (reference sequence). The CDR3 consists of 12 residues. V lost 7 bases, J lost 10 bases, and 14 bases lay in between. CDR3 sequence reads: CASTISRREQFF. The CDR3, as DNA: TGTGCCAGCACCATTAGCCGTCGGGAGCAGTTCTTC.

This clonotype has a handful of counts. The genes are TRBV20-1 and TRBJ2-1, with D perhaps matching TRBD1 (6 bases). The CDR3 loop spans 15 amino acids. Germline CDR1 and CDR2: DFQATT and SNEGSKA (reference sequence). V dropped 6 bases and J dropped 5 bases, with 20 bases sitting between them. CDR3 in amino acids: CSAPLAGAANNEQFF. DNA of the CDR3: TGCAGTGCCCCACTCGCAGGGGCTGCTAACAATGAGCAGTTCTTC.

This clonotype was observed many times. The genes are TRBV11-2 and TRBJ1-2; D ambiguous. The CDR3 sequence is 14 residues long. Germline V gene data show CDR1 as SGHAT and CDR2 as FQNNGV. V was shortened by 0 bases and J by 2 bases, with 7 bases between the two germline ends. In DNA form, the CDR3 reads TGTGCCAGCAGCTTAGATCCGGGGAACTATGGCTACACCTTC. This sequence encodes CASSLDPGNYGYTF.

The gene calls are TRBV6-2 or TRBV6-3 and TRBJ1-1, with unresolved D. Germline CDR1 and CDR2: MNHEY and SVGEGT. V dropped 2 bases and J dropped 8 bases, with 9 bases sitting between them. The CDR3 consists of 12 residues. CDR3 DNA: TGTGCCAGCAGTTACCTGAGAAGCGAAGCTTTCTTT. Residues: CASSYLRSEAFF.

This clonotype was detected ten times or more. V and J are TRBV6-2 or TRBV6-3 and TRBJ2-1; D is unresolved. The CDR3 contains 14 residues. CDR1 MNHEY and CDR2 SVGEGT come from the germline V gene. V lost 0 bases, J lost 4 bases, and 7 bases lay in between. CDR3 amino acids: CASSYSSEYNEQFF. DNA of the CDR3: TGTGCCAGCAGTTACTCCTCGGAATACAATGAGCAGTTCTTC.

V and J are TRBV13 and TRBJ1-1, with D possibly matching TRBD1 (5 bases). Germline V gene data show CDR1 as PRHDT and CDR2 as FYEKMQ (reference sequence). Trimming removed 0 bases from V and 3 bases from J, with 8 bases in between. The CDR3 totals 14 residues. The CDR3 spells CASSLGRVYTEAFF. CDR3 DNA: TGTGCCAGCAGCTTAGGCAGGGTATACACTGAAGCTTTCTTT.

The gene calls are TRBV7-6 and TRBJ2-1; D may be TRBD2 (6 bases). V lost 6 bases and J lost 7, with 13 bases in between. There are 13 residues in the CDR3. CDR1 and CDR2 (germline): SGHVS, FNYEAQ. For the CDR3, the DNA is TGTGCCAGCAGGCAGGGCGGGATGAATGAGCAGTTCTTC. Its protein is CASRQGGMNEQFF.

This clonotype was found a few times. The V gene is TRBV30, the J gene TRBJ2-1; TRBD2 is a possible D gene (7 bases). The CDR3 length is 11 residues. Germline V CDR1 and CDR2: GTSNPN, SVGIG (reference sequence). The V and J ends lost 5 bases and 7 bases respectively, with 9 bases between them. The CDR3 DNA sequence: TGTGCCTGGGGGAGGGGGAATGAGCAGTTCTTC. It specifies CAWGRGNEQFF.

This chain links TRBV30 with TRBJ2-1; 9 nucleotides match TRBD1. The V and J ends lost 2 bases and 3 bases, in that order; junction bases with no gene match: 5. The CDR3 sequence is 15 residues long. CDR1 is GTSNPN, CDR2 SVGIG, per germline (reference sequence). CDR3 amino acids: CAWSPRDRDYNEQFF. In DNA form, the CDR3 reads TGTGCCTGGAGTCCCCGGGACAGGGACTACAATGAGCAGTTCTTC.

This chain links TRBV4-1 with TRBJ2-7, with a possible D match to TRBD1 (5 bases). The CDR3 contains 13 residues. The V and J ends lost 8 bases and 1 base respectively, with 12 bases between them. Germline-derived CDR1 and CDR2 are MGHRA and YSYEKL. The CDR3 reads CASGAMISYEQYF. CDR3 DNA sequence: TGCGCCAGCGGGGCCATGATTTCCTACGAGCAGTACTTC.

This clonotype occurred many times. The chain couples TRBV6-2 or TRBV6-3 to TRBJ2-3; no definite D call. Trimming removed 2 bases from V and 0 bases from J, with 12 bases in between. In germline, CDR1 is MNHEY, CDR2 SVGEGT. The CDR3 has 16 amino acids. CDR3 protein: CASSYSSSPSTDTQYF. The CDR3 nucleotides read TGTGCCAGCAGTTACAGCTCGAGCCCTAGCACAGATACGCAGTATTTT.

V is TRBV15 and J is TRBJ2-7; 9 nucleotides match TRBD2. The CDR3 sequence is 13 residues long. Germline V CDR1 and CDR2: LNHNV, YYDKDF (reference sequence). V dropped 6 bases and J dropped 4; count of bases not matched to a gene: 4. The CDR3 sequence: CATSSGRGYEQYF. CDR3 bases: TGTGCCACCAGTAGCGGGAGAGGTTACGAGCAGTACTTC.

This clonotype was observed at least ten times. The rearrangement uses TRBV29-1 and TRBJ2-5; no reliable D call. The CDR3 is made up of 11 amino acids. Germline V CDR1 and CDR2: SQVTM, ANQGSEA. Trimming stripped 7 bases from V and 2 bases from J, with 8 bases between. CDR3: CSGLQQETQYF. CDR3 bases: TGCAGCGGATTGCAGCAAGAGACCCAGTACTTC.

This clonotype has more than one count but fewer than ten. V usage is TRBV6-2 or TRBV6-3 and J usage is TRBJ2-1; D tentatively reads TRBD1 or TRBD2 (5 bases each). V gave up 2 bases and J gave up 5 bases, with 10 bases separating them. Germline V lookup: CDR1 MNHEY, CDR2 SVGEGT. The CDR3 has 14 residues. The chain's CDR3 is CASSYAGTHNEQFF. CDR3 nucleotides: TGTGCCAGCAGTTACGCCGGGACCCACAATGAGCAGTTCTTC.

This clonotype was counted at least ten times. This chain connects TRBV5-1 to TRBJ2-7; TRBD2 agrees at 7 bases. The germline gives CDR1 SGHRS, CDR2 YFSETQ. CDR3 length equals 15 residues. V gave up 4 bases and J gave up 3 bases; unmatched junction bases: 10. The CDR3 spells CASSGGGVSIYEQYF. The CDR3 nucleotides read TGCGCCAGCAGCGGGGGGGGTGTGTCCATCTACGAGCAGTACTTC.

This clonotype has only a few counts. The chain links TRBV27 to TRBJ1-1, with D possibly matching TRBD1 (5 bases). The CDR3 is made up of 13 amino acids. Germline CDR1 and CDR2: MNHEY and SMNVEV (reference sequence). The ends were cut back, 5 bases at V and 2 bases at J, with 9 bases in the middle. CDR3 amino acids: CASSLGQNTEAFF. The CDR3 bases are TGTGCCAGCAGTCTGGGGCAAAACACTGAAGCTTTCTTT.

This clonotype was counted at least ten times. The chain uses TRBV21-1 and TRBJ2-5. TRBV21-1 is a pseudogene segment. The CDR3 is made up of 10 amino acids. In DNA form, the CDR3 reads TGTGCCAGCATGAGAGAGACCCAGTACTTC. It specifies CASMRETQYF.

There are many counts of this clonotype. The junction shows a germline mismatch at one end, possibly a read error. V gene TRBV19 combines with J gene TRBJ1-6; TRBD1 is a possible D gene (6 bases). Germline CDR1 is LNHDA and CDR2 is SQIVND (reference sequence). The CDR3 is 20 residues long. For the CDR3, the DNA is TGTGCCAGAAGTACGGGACAAATGACACCCGAGACCTCCTATAATTCACCCCTCCACTTT. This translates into CARSTGQMTPETSYNSPLHF.

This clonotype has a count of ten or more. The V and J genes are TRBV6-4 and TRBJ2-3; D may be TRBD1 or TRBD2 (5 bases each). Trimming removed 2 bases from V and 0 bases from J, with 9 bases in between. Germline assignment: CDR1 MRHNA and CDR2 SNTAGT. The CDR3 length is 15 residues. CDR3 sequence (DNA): TGTGCCAGCAGTGACGGGGACCCTAGCACAGATACGCAGTATTTT. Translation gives CASSDGDPSTDTQYF.

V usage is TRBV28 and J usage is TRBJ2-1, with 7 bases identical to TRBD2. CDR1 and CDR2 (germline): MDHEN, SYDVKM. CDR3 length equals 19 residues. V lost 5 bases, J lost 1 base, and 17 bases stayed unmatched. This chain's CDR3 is CASSPDWAGVASSYNEQFF. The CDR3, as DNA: TGTGCCAGCAGTCCCGACTGGGCGGGAGTCGCTAGTTCCTACAATGAGCAGTTCTTC.

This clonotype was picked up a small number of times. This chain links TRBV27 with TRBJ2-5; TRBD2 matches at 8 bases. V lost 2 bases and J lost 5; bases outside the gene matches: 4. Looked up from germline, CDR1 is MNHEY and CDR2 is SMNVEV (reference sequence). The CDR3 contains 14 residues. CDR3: CASSLGAGVETQYF. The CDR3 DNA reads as TGTGCCAGCAGTTTAGGAGCGGGAGTGGAGACCCAGTACTTC.

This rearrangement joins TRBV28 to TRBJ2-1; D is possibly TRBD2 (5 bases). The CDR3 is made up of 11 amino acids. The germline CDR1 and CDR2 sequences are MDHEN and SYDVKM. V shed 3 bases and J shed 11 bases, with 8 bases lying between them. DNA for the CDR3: TGTGCCAGCAGTTTTACGGGAAAGCAGTTCTTC. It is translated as CASSFTGKQFF.

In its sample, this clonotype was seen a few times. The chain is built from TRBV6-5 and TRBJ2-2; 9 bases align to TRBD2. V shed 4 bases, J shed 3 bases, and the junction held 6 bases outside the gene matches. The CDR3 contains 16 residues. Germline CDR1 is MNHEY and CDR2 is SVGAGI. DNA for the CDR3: TGTGCCAGCAGTTTAGCGGGAGATGGGGACACCGGGGAGCTGTTTTTT. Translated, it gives CASSLAGDGDTGELFF.

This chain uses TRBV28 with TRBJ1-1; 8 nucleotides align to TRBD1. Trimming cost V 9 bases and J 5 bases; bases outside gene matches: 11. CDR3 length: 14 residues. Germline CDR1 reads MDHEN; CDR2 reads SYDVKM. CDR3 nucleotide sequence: TGTGCCAGTTGCCCCGGGGACAGGTTTACTGAAGCTTTCTTT. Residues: CASCPGDRFTEAFF.

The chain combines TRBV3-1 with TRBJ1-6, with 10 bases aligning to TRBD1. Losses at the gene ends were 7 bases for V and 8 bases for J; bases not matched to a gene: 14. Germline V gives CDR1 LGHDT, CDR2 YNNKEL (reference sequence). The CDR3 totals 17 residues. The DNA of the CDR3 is TGTGCCAGCAACCTACGTCTCGGGGACAGGGGTTATTCACCCCTCCACTTT. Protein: CASNLRLGDRGYSPLHF.

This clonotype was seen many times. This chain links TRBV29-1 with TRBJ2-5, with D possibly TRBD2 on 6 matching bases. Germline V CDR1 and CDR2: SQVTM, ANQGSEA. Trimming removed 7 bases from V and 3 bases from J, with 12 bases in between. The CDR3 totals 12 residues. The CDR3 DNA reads TGCAGCGGACTAGGCGGCGAAGAGACCCAGTACTTC. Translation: CSGLGGEETQYF. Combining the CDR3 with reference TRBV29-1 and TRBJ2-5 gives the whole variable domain SAVISQKPSRDICQRGTSLTIQCQVDSQVTMMFWYRQQPGQSLTLIATANQGSEATYESGFVIDKFPISRPNLTFSTLTVSNMSPEDSSIYLCSGLGGEETQYFGPGTRLLVL.

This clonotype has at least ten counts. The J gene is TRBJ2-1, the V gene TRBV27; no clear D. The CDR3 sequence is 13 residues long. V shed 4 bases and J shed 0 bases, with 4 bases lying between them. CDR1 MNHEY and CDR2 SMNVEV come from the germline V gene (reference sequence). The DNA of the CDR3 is TGTGCCAGCAGTTACTACTCCTACAATGAGCAGTTCTTC. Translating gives CASSYYSYNEQFF.

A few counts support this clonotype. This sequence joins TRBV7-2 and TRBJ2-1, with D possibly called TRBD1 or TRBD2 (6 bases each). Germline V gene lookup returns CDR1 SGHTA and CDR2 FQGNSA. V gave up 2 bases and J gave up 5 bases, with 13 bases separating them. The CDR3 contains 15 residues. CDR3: CASSLLGGEDNEQFF. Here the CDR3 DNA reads TGTGCCAGCAGCTTACTGGGGGGCGAGGACAATGAGCAGTTCTTC.

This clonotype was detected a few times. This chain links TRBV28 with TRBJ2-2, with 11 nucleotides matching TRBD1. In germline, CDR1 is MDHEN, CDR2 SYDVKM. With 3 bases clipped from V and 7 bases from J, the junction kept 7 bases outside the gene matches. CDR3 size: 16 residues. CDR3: CASSFGGQGEVGELFF. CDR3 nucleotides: TGTGCCAGCAGTTTCGGGGGACAGGGGGAGGTCGGGGAGCTGTTTTTT. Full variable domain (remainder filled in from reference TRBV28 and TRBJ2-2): DVKVTQSSRYLVKRTGEKVFLECVQDMDHENMFWYRQDPGLGLRLIYFSYDVKMKEKGDIPEGYSVSREKKERFSLILESASTNQTSMYLCASSFGGQGEVGELFFGEGSRLTVL.

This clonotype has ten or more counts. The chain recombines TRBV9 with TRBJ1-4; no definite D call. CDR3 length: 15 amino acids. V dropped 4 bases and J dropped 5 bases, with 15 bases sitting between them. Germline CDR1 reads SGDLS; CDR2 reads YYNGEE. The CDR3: CASSPGWGKNEKLFF. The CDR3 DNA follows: TGTGCCAGCAGCCCGGGTTGGGGAAAGAATGAAAAACTGTTTTTT.

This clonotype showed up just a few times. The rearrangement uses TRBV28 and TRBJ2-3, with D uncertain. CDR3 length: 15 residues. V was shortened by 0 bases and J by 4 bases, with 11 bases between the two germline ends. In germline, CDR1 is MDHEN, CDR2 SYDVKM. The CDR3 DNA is TGTGCCAGCAGTTTATGGTGGGATGGGGCAGATACGCAGTATTTT. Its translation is CASSLWWDGADTQYF.